This T cell receptor (beta chain) was recovered during a study of CXCR3-negative and CXCR3-positive naive CD8 T cells. The study's findings and limits: Diversity proved comparably high across both naive subsets and much lower in memory CD8+ cells. The naive subsets expressed comparable surface CD5, and the authors inferred TCR strength from TRB CDR3 properties. When CXCR3-positive naive cells were set against CXCR3-negative naive cells, the former had more hydrophobic TRB CDR3s.

Through 5' RACE with UMI labels, the TRB cDNA libraries were prepared. With the 5' RACE reads reprocessed, TCRdb shows one record per CDR3 protein and no DNA. Listed are roughly 99,000 distinct CDR3 sequences; approximately 1% falls within the top ten. As to this clonotype: Its matching antigen is unknown.

Germline CDR1 is LNHDA and CDR2 is SQIVND (reference sequence). The CDR3 consists of 12 residues. Each CD8+ T cell subset was sorted in triplicate, hundreds of thousands of cells each. Sequencing was performed on naive CXCR3+ CD8+ T cells from blood. Subset reported: CD45RO-CCR7+CD27+CD95- naive CD8+ T cells expressing CXCR3 (TNR3+). V usage is TRBV19 and J usage is TRBJ2-1; no DNA is available, so the TRBD1 call from TCRdb remains unchecked. The sequence derives from a human donor in good health. Some clones in this sample may be carry-over from other donors' samples. CDR3 sequence reads: CATNEGVGEQFF.